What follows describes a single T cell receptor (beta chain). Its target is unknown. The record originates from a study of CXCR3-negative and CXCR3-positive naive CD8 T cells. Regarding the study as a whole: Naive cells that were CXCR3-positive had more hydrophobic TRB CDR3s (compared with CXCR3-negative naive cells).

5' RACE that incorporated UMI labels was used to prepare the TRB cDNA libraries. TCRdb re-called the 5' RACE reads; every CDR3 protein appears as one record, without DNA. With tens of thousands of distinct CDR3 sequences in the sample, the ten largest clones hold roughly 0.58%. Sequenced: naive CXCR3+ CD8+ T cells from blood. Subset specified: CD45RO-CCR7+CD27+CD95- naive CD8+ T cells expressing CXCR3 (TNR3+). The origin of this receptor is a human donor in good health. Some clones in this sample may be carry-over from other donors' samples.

The CDR3 sequence: CASSLGDTQYF. This chain connects TRBV27 to TRBJ2-3. The CDR3 covers 11 residues. The germline CDR1 and CDR2 sequences are MNHEY and SMNVEV (reference sequence).